These T cell receptor beta chains were read from a single sample in a study of cytomegalovirus exposure and HLA in healthy donors. Measured with immunoSEQ multiplex PCR; TCRdb has only the in-frame clones, and not every one. Of 100,000 to 150,000 clones listed, around 66% are singletons. The sample taken for sequencing was PBMCs. All receptors come from a woman aged 40 to 50 in good health and CMV-seropositive. Both conserved end residues are part of each CDR3. Each record gives: clone size, V gene, J gene, D gene, CDR3 DNA, CDR3 protein. The D gene is left open where the match is weak. A clone size is listed for some rows: how often the clone was seen (once, few, many), or a class if it is expanded.

>.|TRBV6-6|TRBJ1-3|.
TGTGCCAGCAGTCGAGATGGTCAGGGGACTGGAAACACCATATATTTT
CASSRDGQGTGNTIYF
>.|TRBV6-6|TRBJ2-1|.
TGTGCCAGCAGTTACCTGGGAGATGAGCAGTTCTTC
CASSYLGDEQFF
>.|TRBV10-3|TRBJ2-7|.
TGTGCCATCAGATCGGGACTTTCGAGCTCCTACGAGCAGTACTTC
CAIRSGLSSSYEQYF
>.|TRBV5-4|TRBJ2-3|.
TGTGCCAGCAGCTTGGATCTAGCGAATGCAGATACGCAGTATTTT
CASSLDLANADTQYF
>.|TRBV6-5|TRBJ2-7|.
TGTGCCAGCAGCCATAGGAGGGGGCGGGACAACGAGCAGTACTTC
CASSHRRGRDNEQYF
>few|TRBV19|TRBJ1-6|.
TGTGCCAGTAGTCTAAGGAGGGCTTCACCCCTCCACTTT
CASSLRRASPLHF
>.|TRBV18|TRBJ2-7|.
TGTGCCAGCTCACCACAGGGGAACGAGCAGTACTTC
CASSPQGNEQYF
>.|TRBV6-4|TRBJ2-2|.
TGTGCCAGCAGTGACTCCTGGACAGTGAACACCGGGGAGCTGTTTTTT
CASSDSWTVNTGELFF
>.|TRBV7-6|TRBJ2-5|TRBD1
TGTGCCAGCAGCTTACTACAGGGGGCACGGGAGACCCAGTACTTC
CASSLLQGARETQYF
>.|TRBV6-6|TRBJ1-5|.
TGTGCCAGCAGCCCTAACCGACAGGCCAGCAATCAGCCCCAGCATTTT
CASSPNRQASNQPQHF
>.|TRBV30|TRBJ1-1|TRBD1
TGTGCCTGGGACAGGGGGCGAGGCACTGAAGCTTTCTTT
CAWDRGRGTEAFF
>.|TRBV21-1|TRBJ2-1|.
TGTGCCAGCAGCCAAGTTCGAGCGGGGGTATACAATGAGCAGTTCTTC
CASSQVRAGVYNEQFF
>.|TRBV19|TRBJ2-7|.
TGTGCCAGTCGGTCCTCAAGGAGCTCCTACGAGCAGTACTTC
CASRSSRSSYEQYF
>.|TRBV19|TRBJ2-1|TRBD2
TGTGCCAGTAGTACAGGACTAGCGGGAGTTCTTGAGCAGTTCTTC
CASSTGLAGVLEQFF
>.|TRBV25-1|TRBJ1-1|.
TGTGCCAGCAGTGCCCTCGGTGGGGCAACCAACACTGAAGCTTTCTTT
CASSALGGATNTEAFF
>.|TRBV4-1|TRBJ1-5|TRBD1
TGCGCCAGCAGCCAAACTACCGGGACAGGGGGATATCAGCCCCAGCATTTT
CASSQTTGTGGYQPQHF
>few|TRBV5-5|TRBJ2-2|.
TGTGCCAGCAGTTTCGTGACTAGAGGGCCCGGGGAGCTGTTTTTT
CASSFVTRGPGELFF
>.|TRBV5-1|TRBJ2-2|TRBD1
TGCGCCAGCAGTTCGGGACAGGGGGCTGGGGAGCTGTTTTTT
CASSSGQGAGELFF
>few|TRBV5-4|TRBJ2-1|.
TGTGCCAGCAGCTTGGTTGGGACAGAATACCTAGCGGGCCTGGGGCAGTTCTTC
CASSLVGTEYLAGLGQFF
>.|TRBV4-1|TRBJ1-3|.
TGCGCCAGCAGCCAAGATATGGAGAGCTCTGGAAACACCATATATTTT
CASSQDMESSGNTIYF
>.|TRBV5-1|TRBJ2-7|.
TGCGCCAGCGGTCTAGCGCCGGGTTCAGGCGAGCAGTACTTC
CASGLAPGSGEQYF
>.|TRBV18|TRBJ2-1|TRBD1
TGTGCCAGCTCACAAAACAGGGGCGATGAGCAGTTCTTC
CASSQNRGDEQFF
>.|TRBV6-1|TRBJ1-2|TRBD1
TGTGCCAGCGGCGGACAGGGGAACTATGGCTACACCTTC
CASGGQGNYGYTF
>.|TRBV14|TRBJ2-3|.
TGTGCCAGCAGCCAAGCACAGGTCGGGTTGGCGTATTTT
CASSQAQVGLAYF
>.|TRBV29-1|TRBJ2-3|.
TGCAGCGCAGCAGCGCGGAGCACAGATACGCAGTATTTT
CSAAARSTDTQYF
>.|TRBV6-4|TRBJ2-1|TRBD1
TGTGCCAGCAGTGACTCTGGGACAGGTATCAATGAGCAGTTCTTC
CASSDSGTGINEQFF
>.|TRBV7-3|TRBJ2-7|TRBD1
TGTGCCAGCAGCTTGGACCAGATAGATTCGACAGGGTGGGAACTATACGAGCAGTACTTC
CASSLDQIDSTGWELYEQYF
>few|TRBV27|TRBJ1-3|.
TGTGCCAGCAGTTCATTGGTTGGGAGCTCTGGAAACACCATATATTTT
CASSSLVGSSGNTIYF
>.|TRBV5-8|TRBJ2-7|TRBD2
TGTGCCAGCAGCCAAAGACCGGGACTAACCTACGAGCAGTACTTC
CASSQRPGLTYEQYF
>.|TRBV6-1|TRBJ1-2|.
TGTGCCAGCAGAGAGCTTGATGGCTACACCTTC
CASRELDGYTF
>.|TRBV10-1|TRBJ1-3|TRBD1
TGCGCCAGCAGCAGTTCGACAGGGACTGGAAACACCATATATTTT
CASSSSTGTGNTIYF
>few|TRBV9|TRBJ2-2|TRBD1
TGTGCCAGCAGCGTAGCAGGGACAGTCACCGGGGAGCTGTTTTTT
CASSVAGTVTGELFF
>.|TRBV5-4|TRBJ1-3|.
TGTGCCAGCAGCCTAGATACGTTTGGCTCTGGAAACACCATATATTTT
CASSLDTFGSGNTIYF
>.|TRBV27|TRBJ2-2|TRBD1
TGTGCCAGCAGTTGGGGGACAGGGGACACCGGGGAGCTGTTTTTT
CASSWGTGDTGELFF
>few|TRBV2|TRBJ2-7|.
TGTGCCAGCAGTGATTGGCGGAGCTCCTACGAGCAGTACTTC
CASSDWRSSYEQYF
>few|TRBV2|TRBJ2-2|.
TGTGCCAGCAGAGGGGACTCCCCGACCGGGGAGCTGTTTTTT
CASRGDSPTGELFF
>.|TRBV15|TRBJ1-5|.
TGTGCCACCAGCAGAGAGAAACTAGCGGGTTATCAGCCCCAGCATTTT
CATSREKLAGYQPQHF
>.|TRBV7-9|TRBJ2-3|.
TGTGCCAGCAGCCGTCGGACAGTTGAAGATACGCAGTATTTT
CASSRRTVEDTQYF
>.|TRBV30|TRBJ1-2|.
TGTGCTGGAGGAGGGGATTATGGCTACACCTTC
CAGGGDYGYTF
>.|TRBV27|TRBJ1-1|TRBD1
TGTGCCAGCAGTTTCCGGGGACAGGGGGGCGCTGAAGCTTTCTTT
CASSFRGQGGAEAFF
>once|TRBV7-6|TRBJ2-7|TRBD1
TGTGCCAGCAGCCCCCAGGGACAGGGTGGATACGAGCAGTACTTC
CASSPQGQGGYEQYF
>.|TRBV6-1|TRBJ1-3|.
TGTGCCAGCAGTGAAGGTGGCAGCTCTGGAAACACCATATATTTT
CASSEGGSSGNTIYF
>.|TRBV29-1|TRBJ2-1|.
TGCAGCGCCGGGCCGGGGGGCGACCGGGGAGAGCAGTTCTTC
CSAGPGGDRGEQFF
>.|TRBV23-1|TRBJ1-1|.
TGCGCCAGCAGTCACCCCAGACAAGACACTGAAGCTTTCTTT
CASSHPRQDTEAFF
>.|TRBV5-8|TRBJ2-2|.
TGTGCCAGCAGCGAGGGGCTACAGGGCAACACCGGGGAGCTGTTTTTT
CASSEGLQGNTGELFF
>.|TRBV2|TRBJ1-5|TRBD1
TGTGCCAGCAGCGACGGGACAGGCGGCAATCAGCCCCAGCATTTT
CASSDGTGGNQPQHF
>.|TRBV7-8|TRBJ1-5|TRBD1
TGTGCCAGCAGCTTACCCCTAGGGACAGTTAGCAATCAGCCCCAGCATTTT
CASSLPLGTVSNQPQHF
>.|TRBV11-2|TRBJ2-7|TRBD2
TGTGCCAGCAGCCGCCAGTCGACTAGCGGTCCCTACGAGCAGTACTTC
CASSRQSTSGPYEQYF
>.|TRBV27|TRBJ2-3|.
TGTGCCAGCAGAACCGACTGGACAGATACGCAGTATTTT
CASRTDWTDTQYF
>.|TRBV28|TRBJ2-7|.
TGTGCCAGCAGGTCAGGGGTGGACGAGCAGTACTTC
CASRSGVDEQYF
>few|TRBV19|TRBJ2-5|.
TGTGCCATCAACAGGTACCAAGAGACCCAGTACTTC
CAINRYQETQYF
>.|TRBV19|TRBJ1-6|.
TGTGCCAGTAGTGTACAGATACTTAATTCACCCCTCCACTTT
CASSVQILNSPLHF
>.|TRBV18|TRBJ2-7|.
TGTGCCAGCTCACGACTCGTTTCGGGGACCTACGAGCAGTACTTC
CASSRLVSGTYEQYF
>.|TRBV19|TRBJ2-1|TRBD1
TGTGCCAGTAGTATAACAGGGGGGAATGAGCAGTTCTTC
CASSITGGNEQFF
>.|TRBV7-8|TRBJ2-2|TRBD2
TGTGCCAGCAGCGCCTCGTTAGCGGGAGAAACCGGGGAGCTGTTTTTT
CASSASLAGETGELFF
>few|TRBV12-5|TRBJ1-2|TRBD1
TGTGCTAGTGGTTTGGTACTTCCCGGACAGGGTTCTAACTATGGCTACACCTTC
CASGLVLPGQGSNYGYTF
>.|TRBV6-1|TRBJ1-5|.
TGTGCCAGCAGTGAATCGGGGGGCAGGGATCAGCCCCAGCATTTT
CASSESGGRDQPQHF
>.|TRBV7-9|TRBJ2-1|.
TGTGCCAGCAGCTTAATAAGCGGTGAGCAGTTCTTC
CASSLISGEQFF
>.|TRBV6-1|TRBJ2-5|.
TGTGCCAGCAGTTATGGCGGGGAAGAGACCCAGTACTTC
CASSYGGEETQYF